This entry lists 7 T cell receptor beta chains sequenced from one sample in a study of PD-1 blockade in mismatch repair-deficient tumors. Assay used: immunoSEQ multiplex PCR; TCRdb lists only in-frame clones, some missing. The sample shows some 49,000 clones, around 77% of them seen only once. The source was PBMCs, collected before pembrolizumab treatment. All receptors derive from an adult with mismatch repair-deficient cancer.

The J gene is TRBJ2-1, the V gene TRBV9; 8 nucleotides match TRBD2. The CDR3 has 14 amino acids. With V trimmed by 4 bases and J by 4 bases, 4 bases remained unmatched. The germline gives CDR1 SGDLS, CDR2 YYNGEE. Here the CDR3 reads CASSRLAGYNEQFF. In nucleotides, the CDR3 is TGTGCCAGCAGCAGGCTAGCGGGTTACAATGAGCAGTTCTTC.

The V gene is TRBV11-2, the J gene TRBJ1-2; the match to TRBD1 covers 8 bases. The V segment lost 3 bases and the J segment 5 bases; nucleotides outside the gene matches: 2. This CDR3 is built from 13 residues. CDR1 and CDR2 from the germline V gene are SGHAT and FQNNGV. The CDR3 is CASSFQGAYGYTF. As DNA, the CDR3 is TGTGCCAGCAGCTTCCAGGGGGCTTATGGCTACACCTTC.

The J gene is TRBJ1-1, the V gene TRBV7-2, with TRBD1 identical over 9 bases. V lost 3 bases, J lost 4 bases, and 6 bases stayed unmatched. CDR1 SGHTA and CDR2 FQGNSA come from the germline V gene. The CDR3 contains 15 residues. CDR3 loop: CASSLGTGLPTEAFF. The CDR3 nucleotides are TGTGCCAGCAGCTTGGGGACAGGGCTTCCCACTGAAGCTTTCTTT.

V usage is TRBV15 and J usage is TRBJ1-4, with D unclear. This CDR3 region has 14 residues. Germline assignment: CDR1 LNHNV and CDR2 YYDKDF (reference sequence). Trimming took off 5 bases at V and 8 bases at J, with 15 bases between the two ends. CDR3 region: CATSLGGVDEKLFF. CDR3 DNA: TGTGCCACCAGCTTGGGCGGGGTGGACGAAAAACTGTTTTTT.

The V and J genes are TRBV2 and TRBJ2-6; no clear D. V lost 6 bases and J 0 bases, leaving 9 bases between the germline ends. CDR1 is SNHLY, CDR2 FYNNEI, per germline. This CDR3 contains 15 residues. The CDR3 reads CASRLTSSGANVLTF. DNA of the CDR3: TGTGCCAGCAGACTCACAAGCTCTGGGGCCAACGTCCTGACTTTC.

This clone has a single count. This chain connects TRBV25-1 to TRBJ2-1; maybe TRBD2 (5 bases). Between the trimmed V and J ends, which lost 3 bases and 5 bases, there was a span of 11 bases. Per the germline V gene, CDR1 is MGHDK and CDR2 is SYGVNS. The CDR3 has 14 residues. As DNA, the CDR3 is TGTGCCAGCAGTGAGGTCGGACTTCACAATGAGCAGTTCTTC. It yields the protein CASSEVGLHNEQFF. The full variable domain, rest sourced from reference TRBV25-1 and TRBJ2-1, is EADIYQTPRYLVIGTGKKITLECSQTMGHDKMYWYQQDPGMELHLIHYSYGVNSTEKGDLSSESTVSRIRTEHFPLTLESARPSHTSQYLCASSEVGLHNEQFFGPGTRLTVL.

The chain uses TRBV15 and TRBJ1-3, with D unclear. V was pared by 3 bases and J by 0 bases, with 6 bases between. CDR1 LNHNV and CDR2 YYDKDF come from the germline V gene (reference sequence). The CDR3 is 14 residues long. This CDR3 reads CATSSASSGNTIYF. In nucleotides, the CDR3 is TGTGCCACCAGCAGTGCCAGCTCTGGAAACACCATATATTTT.